What follows are 12 T cell receptor beta chains derived from one specimen sequenced in a study of siplizumab effects on memory and regulatory T cells. Profiled with immunoSEQ multiplex PCR; TCRdb holds only in-frame clones, not every one. This sample carries about 68,000 clones, approximately 93% of them seen once, and the ten largest clones take roughly 5.2%. The sequencing sample was made of CD8+ T cells sorted from blood. These TCRs come from a human donor in good health.

This clone has just one count. The rearrangement joins TRBV19 to TRBJ1-2; 7 bases match TRBD1. V lost 9 bases to trimming and J lost 8 bases; unmatched junction nucleotides: 9. The CDR3 contains 12 residues. Germline-derived CDR1 and CDR2 are LNHDA and SQIVND (reference sequence). The CDR3 bases are TGTGCCAGCATGGACAGGCCTAACGGCTACACCTTC. Its protein is CASMDRPNGYTF.

The chain couples TRBV9 to TRBJ2-2; TRBD1 aligns across 8 bases. Germline CDR1 is SGDLS and CDR2 is YYNGEE. The length of the CDR3 is 14 residues. Trimming cost V 5 bases and J 7 bases; bases outside gene matches: 7. This CDR3 is CASSGGTGIGELFF. The CDR3 DNA is TGTGCCAGCAGTGGCGGGACAGGCATCGGGGAGCTGTTTTTT. Supplemented by reference TRBV9 and TRBJ2-2, the full variable domain reads DSGVTQTPKHLITATGQRVTLRCSPRSGDLSVYWYQQSLDQGLQFLIQYYNGEERAKGNILERFSAQQFPDLHSELNLSSLELGDSALYFCASSGGTGIGELFFGEGSRLTVL.

In its sample, this clone was seen once. CDR3 coding DNA: TGTGCCAGCAGTCGACAGGCCCCATCGTTGGTTTCACCCCTCCACTTT. Encoded protein: CASSRQAPSLVSPLHF. The chain employs TRBV28 and TRBJ1-6; possible D gene TRBD1, 6 bases. CDR1 and CDR2 from the germline V gene are MDHEN and SYDVKM. This CDR3 contains 16 residues. Between the trimmed V and J ends, which lost 5 bases and 9 bases, there was a span of 20 bases.

The V call is TRBV5-6, the J call TRBJ1-4; weak D call: TRBD1 (5 bases). The V and J ends lost 0 bases and 10 bases respectively, with 19 bases between them. Germline CDR1 and CDR2: SGHDT and YYEEEE. CDR3 length: 16 residues. The CDR3 nucleotides read TGTGCCAGCAGCTTGGTGACAGCTGGGCCCTACGGAAAACTGTTTTTT. Translating gives CASSLVTAGPYGKLFF.

This chain connects TRBV30 to TRBJ1-2, with TRBD1 identical over 10 bases. Trimming took 5 bases from V and 6 from J; bases not matched to a gene: 0. The germline CDR1 and CDR2 sequences are GTSNPN and SVGIG (reference sequence). There are 11 residues in the CDR3. For the CDR3, the DNA is TGTGCCTGGGGACAGGGGGATGGCTACACCTTC. Translating gives CAWGQGDGYTF.

V and J are TRBV11-2 and TRBJ2-3; D remains ambiguous. Germline CDR1 is SGHAT and CDR2 is FQNNGV. V gave up 6 bases and J gave up 6 bases, with 13 bases separating them. CDR3 length: 13 residues. CDR3 sequence (DNA): TGTGCCAGCAGATGGCTGAGATGGGATACGCAGTATTTT. It translates to CASRWLRWDTQYF. The full variable domain, rest sourced from reference TRBV11-2 and TRBJ2-3, is EAGVAQSPRYKIIEKRQSVAFWCNPISGHATLYWYQQILGQGPKLLIQFQNNGVVDDSQLPKDRFSAERLKGVDSTLKIQPAKLEDSAVYLCASRWLRWDTQYFGPGTRLTVL.

The rearrangement links TRBV4-1 to TRBJ1-5; 8 bases are shared with TRBD1. The ends lost 1 base at V and 2 bases at J; junction bases unmatched: 7. The CDR3 runs 17 residues. Germline V lookup: CDR1 MGHRA, CDR2 YSYEKL. CDR3 nucleotides: TGCGCCAGCAGCCAAGGGGTACCGGGACAGGGCAATCAGCCCCAGCATTTT. Protein product: CASSQGVPGQGNQPQHF.

V and J are TRBV14 and TRBJ2-7; 10 bases line up with TRBD1. Looked up from germline, CDR1 is SGHDN and CDR2 is FVKESK. J gave up 4 bases and V 3 bases, and 15 bases lay outside the gene matches. CDR3 length: 18 amino acids. CDR3 protein: CASSQDIVTGQGIYEQYF. DNA of the CDR3: TGTGCCAGCAGCCAGGACATAGTAACGGGACAGGGGATTTACGAGCAGTACTTC.

The V and J genes are TRBV19 and TRBJ1-1, with TRBD1 matching over 8 bases. There are 13 residues in the CDR3. Germline trimming cut 5 bases from V and 6 bases from J; bases unmatched to any gene: 5. Germline CDR1 reads LNHDA; CDR2 reads SQIVND (reference sequence). CDR3 loop: CASSPGQGPEAFF. The CDR3 bases are TGTGCCAGTAGTCCAGGACAGGGCCCTGAAGCTTTCTTT.

The chain joins TRBV5-4 to TRBJ1-2, with D possibly being TRBD1 (5 bases). This CDR3 has 13 residues. The V gene's germline CDR1 is SGHNT and CDR2 YYREEE (reference sequence). V dropped 0 bases and J dropped 4 bases, with 7 bases sitting between them. CDR3 protein: CASSLGGSYGYTF. CDR3 bases: TGTGCCAGCAGCTTGGGGGGCAGCTATGGCTACACCTTC.

This chain connects TRBV4-2 to TRBJ1-4; 9 nucleotides match TRBD1. V shed 8 bases, J shed 7 bases, and the junction held 14 bases outside the gene matches. The CDR3 is 16 residues long. The germline V gene has CDR1 LGHNA and CDR2 YNFKEQ. The CDR3 sequence is CASEGTGGFGSEKLFF. The CDR3 DNA sequence: TGTGCCAGCGAGGGAACAGGGGGCTTCGGGTCTGAAAAACTGTTTTTT.

The rearrangement links TRBV5-5 to TRBJ2-5, with D possibly called TRBD1 or TRBD2 (5 bases each). Trimming cost V 0 bases and J 5 bases, with 11 bases left between them. Germline-derived CDR1 and CDR2 are SGHKS and YYEKEE (reference sequence). The CDR3 is made up of 14 amino acids. The CDR3 bases are TGTGCCAGCAGCTTGGCAGGTTGGGGGGAGACCCAGTACTTC. This translates into CASSLAGWGETQYF. The full variable domain, its missing parts supplied by reference TRBV5-5 and TRBJ2-5, is DAGVTQSPTHLIKTRGQQVTLRCSPISGHKSVSWYQQVLGQGPQFIFQYYEKEERGRGNFPDRFSARQFPNYSSELNVNALLLGDSALYLCASSLAGWGETQYFGPGTRLLVL.